This entry lists 16 T cell receptor beta chains sequenced from one sample in a study of cytomegalovirus exposure and HLA in healthy donors. The PCR used 60 Vbeta and 13 Jbeta primers. Measured with immunoSEQ multiplex PCR; TCRdb has only the in-frame clones, and not every one. The repertoire holds a few hundred thousand clones, 82% seen once, with over 0.5% in the top ten. Material for sequencing was PBMCs. The source of these receptors is a middle-aged woman in good health and CMV-seronegative.

This chain connects TRBV28 to TRBJ1-1; TRBD1 matches at 10 bases. The germline V gene encodes CDR1 MDHEN and CDR2 SYDVKM. The CDR3 totals 17 residues. Germline trimming cut 6 bases from V and 2 bases from J; bases unmatched to any gene: 12. CDR3 in DNA: TGTGCCAGCAGATCCGGGACAGGGGACCACCATAACACTGAAGCTTTCTTT. This translates into CASRSGTGDHHNTEAFF.

A remark on this clone: Other DNA sequences of this sample code for an identical CDR3. This chain uses TRBV5-1 with TRBJ2-1; D is possibly TRBD1 (6 bases). CDR1 and CDR2 (germline): SGHRS, YFSETQ. The CDR3 consists of 15 residues. Trimming cost V 0 bases and J 4 bases, with 11 bases left between them. As DNA, the CDR3 is TGCGCCAGCAGCTTGGAAACAGGGTCATACAATGAGCAGTTCTTC. It is translated as CASSLETGSYNEQFF. The whole variable domain, filled in from reference TRBV5-1 and TRBJ2-1, reads KAGVTQTPRYLIKTRGQQVTLSCSPISGHRSVSWYQQTPGQGLQFLFEYFSETQRNKGNFPGRFSGRQFSNSRSEMNVSTLELGDSALYLCASSLETGSYNEQFFGPGTRLTVL.

This clone showed up just a few times. The chain combines TRBV6-5 with TRBJ1-3; TRBD1 agrees at 7 bases. Per the germline V gene, CDR1 is MNHEY and CDR2 is SVGAGI. V lost 5 bases to trimming and J lost 7 bases; unmatched junction nucleotides: 11. CDR3 length: 15 amino acids. CDR3 DNA sequence: TGTGCCAGCAGTCCGACAGGGTTAATCGGGAACACCATATATTTT. Its translation is CASSPTGLIGNTIYF.

The chain carries TRBV12-5 and TRBJ2-7, with 9 bases fitting TRBD1. CDR3 length: 15 amino acids. After removal of 3 bases from V and 6 bases from J, the junction contained 9 bases not matched to a gene. Germline values: CDR1 LGHNT, CDR2 FRNRAP. CDR3 in amino acids: CASGLPGTGYAEQYF. DNA for the CDR3: TGTGCTAGTGGTTTACCCGGGACAGGGTATGCCGAGCAGTACTTC.

The chain employs TRBV29-1 and TRBJ2-2, with TRBD1 as a possible D gene (5 bases). This CDR3 contains 13 residues. The V gene's germline CDR1 is SQVTM and CDR2 ANQGSEA. Trimming pared 4 bases from V and 2 bases from J, leaving 8 bases between. CDR3 in amino acids: CSVAGANTGELFF. CDR3 sequence (DNA): TGCAGCGTTGCTGGGGCCAACACCGGGGAGCTGTTTTTT.

The chain employs TRBV9 and TRBJ1-1; 7 bases are shared with TRBD1. From germline, CDR1 is SGDLS and CDR2 YYNGEE. The CDR3 length is 14 residues. The J segment lost 1 base and the V segment lost 4 bases, leaving 4 bases of the junction unmatched. The DNA of the CDR3 is TGTGCCAGCAGCCTTGGGACAGCGAACACTGAAGCTTTCTTT. Residues: CASSLGTANTEAFF.

The CDR3 DNA sequence: TGTGCCAGCGCTAGCGGGGGGTGGGAGACCCAGTACTTC. Its protein is CASASGGWETQYF. The V gene is TRBV28, the J gene TRBJ2-5, with 11 bases identical to TRBD2. The CDR3 consists of 13 residues. After removal of 8 bases from V and 5 bases from J, the junction contained 4 bases not matched to a gene. Germline V gene lookup returns CDR1 MDHEN and CDR2 SYDVKM.

This clone occurred a few times. The chain carries TRBV28 and TRBJ1-1; 7 bases fit TRBD1. Germline V gives CDR1 MDHEN, CDR2 SYDVKM. V gave up 5 bases and J gave up 5 bases; unmatched junction bases: 8. The CDR3 sequence is 14 residues long. The CDR3 DNA reads TGTGCCAGCAGTCGAGACAGGGTTGTAACTGAAGCTTTCTTT. Encoded protein: CASSRDRVVTEAFF.

The CDR3 sequence is CATSRLGTANSNQPQHF. DNA for the CDR3: TGTGCCACCAGCAGGTTGGGGACAGCGAATAGCAATCAGCCCCAGCATTTT. The gene calls are TRBV15 and TRBJ1-5; 7 bases map to TRBD1. Germline CDR1 reads LNHNV; CDR2 reads YYDKDF (reference sequence). Unmatched junction bases numbered 8, after V lost 3 bases and J lost 0 bases. The CDR3 spans 17 residues.

This clone appeared a single time. The chain combines TRBV6-1 with TRBJ2-7; D gene uncertain. The CDR3 has 15 residues. V was clipped by 1 base and J by 3 bases, with 13 bases between them. Germline CDR1 and CDR2: MNHNS and SASEGT. The CDR3 is CASSEGSPRLYEQYF. The CDR3, as DNA: TGTGCCAGCAGTGAAGGGAGTCCCCGCCTCTACGAGCAGTACTTC.

The V gene is TRBV5-4, the J gene TRBJ1-1, with TRBD1 as a possible D gene (6 bases). Germline loops: CDR1 SGHNT, CDR2 YYREEE (reference sequence). The CDR3 is made up of 14 amino acids. V shed 4 bases and J shed 7 bases, with 17 bases lying between them. The CDR3 here is CASSLNRAEHEAFF. The CDR3 DNA reads TGTGCCAGCAGCCTAAACAGGGCCGAGCATGAAGCTTTCTTT.

This sequence joins TRBV5-4 and TRBJ2-6; 7 bases match TRBD1. This CDR3 region has 17 residues. Trimming took 4 bases from V and 4 from J; bases not matched to a gene: 11. CDR1 and CDR2 (germline): SGHNT, YYREEE (reference sequence). The CDR3, as DNA: TGTGCCAGCAGCCGCCCGACCACAGGGGCCGGGGCCAACGTCCTGACTTTC. Protein sequence: CASSRPTTGAGANVLTF. Based on the CDR3 plus reference TRBV5-4 and TRBJ2-6, the full variable domain is ETGVTQSPTHLIKTRGQQVTLRCSSQSGHNTVSWYQQALGQGPQFIFQYYREEENGRGNFPPRFSGLQFPNYSSELNVNALELDDSALYLCASSRPTTGAGANVLTFGAGSRLTVL.

The rearrangement links TRBV7-2 to TRBJ1-4; the D gene is possibly TRBD1 (5 bases). The CDR3 contains 15 residues. Germline V gives CDR1 SGHTA, CDR2 FQGNSA. Trimming removed 5 bases from V and 6 bases from J, with 16 bases in between. The CDR3 nucleotides read TGTGCCAGCAGCCCGGGTGGGGCAGGCCATGAAAAACTGTTTTTT. This encodes CASSPGGAGHEKLFF.

The chain links TRBV18 to TRBJ2-7, with 12 bases that match TRBD2. Per the germline V gene, CDR1 is KGHSH and CDR2 is LQKENI. V lost 9 bases, J lost 1 base, and 4 bases stayed unmatched. CDR3 length: 14 residues. CDR3 sequence reads: CASLTSGGSYEQYF. The CDR3 nucleotides read TGTGCCAGTCTGACTAGCGGGGGATCCTACGAGCAGTACTTC.

This clone appeared once. The V gene is TRBV6-6, the J gene TRBJ1-2, with D possibly TRBD1 on 6 matching bases. The CDR3 is made up of 15 amino acids. The germline V gene has CDR1 MNHNY and CDR2 SVGAGI (reference sequence). V was shortened by 6 bases and J by 2 bases, with 16 bases between the two germline ends. In DNA form, the CDR3 reads TGTGCCAGCAGAACGGGGAGAGACAGGAACTATGGCTACACCTTC. Translated, it gives CASRTGRDRNYGYTF.

The chain is built from TRBV14 and TRBJ1-3; D is undetermined. The germline CDR1 and CDR2 sequences are SGHDN and FVKESK. V dropped 1 base and J dropped 1 base, with 8 bases sitting between them. This CDR3 comprises 15 residues. The CDR3 DNA reads as TGTGCCAGCAGCCAAGCTGGCGGGTCTGGAAACACCATATATTTT. Translated: CASSQAGGSGNTIYF. Looking up the rest from reference TRBV14 and TRBJ1-3 gives the full variable domain: EAGVTQFPSHSVIEKGQTVTLRCDPISGHDNLYWYRRVMGKEIKFLLHFVKESKQDESGMPNNRFLAERTGGTYSTLKVQPAELEDSGVYFCASSQAGGSGNTIYFGEGSWLTVV.